This T cell receptor (beta chain) was retrieved from a study of control samples from healthy donors and cancer patients. Method: immunoSEQ multiplex PCR; TCRdb's copy keeps in-frame clones and lacks some. The sample lists 120,000 or so clones, less than 90% occurring once. The germline V gene has CDR1 MNHNY and CDR2 SVGAGI (reference sequence). The V end lost 5 bases, the J end lost 9 bases, and 17 bases lay between the germline ends. The CDR3 is made up of 14 amino acids. V and J are TRBV6-6 and TRBJ2-1; D may be TRBD2 (6 bases). The sample was blood. This TCR came from a man aged 18 to 30 in good health. The CDR3, as DNA: TGTGCCAGCAGTCGGACCCCCGGGAGAGGTGAGCAGTTCTTC. Translated: CASSRTPGRGEQFF.